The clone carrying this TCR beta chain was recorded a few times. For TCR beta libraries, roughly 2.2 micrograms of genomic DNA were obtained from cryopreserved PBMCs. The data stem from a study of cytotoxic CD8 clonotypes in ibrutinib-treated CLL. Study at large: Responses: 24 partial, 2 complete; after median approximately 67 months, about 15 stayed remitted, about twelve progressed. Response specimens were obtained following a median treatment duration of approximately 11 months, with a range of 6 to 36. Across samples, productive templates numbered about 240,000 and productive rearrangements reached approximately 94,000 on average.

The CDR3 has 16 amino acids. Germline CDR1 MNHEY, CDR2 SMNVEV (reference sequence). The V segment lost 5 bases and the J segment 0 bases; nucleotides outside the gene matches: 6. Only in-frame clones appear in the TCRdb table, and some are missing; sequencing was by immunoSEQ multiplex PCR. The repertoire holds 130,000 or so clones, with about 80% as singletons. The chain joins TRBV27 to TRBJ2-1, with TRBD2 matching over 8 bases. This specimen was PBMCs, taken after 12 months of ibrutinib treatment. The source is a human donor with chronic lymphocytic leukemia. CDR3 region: CASSPPSGSSYNEQFF. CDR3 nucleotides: TGTGCCAGCAGTCCCCCGAGCGGGAGCTCCTACAATGAGCAGTTCTTC.